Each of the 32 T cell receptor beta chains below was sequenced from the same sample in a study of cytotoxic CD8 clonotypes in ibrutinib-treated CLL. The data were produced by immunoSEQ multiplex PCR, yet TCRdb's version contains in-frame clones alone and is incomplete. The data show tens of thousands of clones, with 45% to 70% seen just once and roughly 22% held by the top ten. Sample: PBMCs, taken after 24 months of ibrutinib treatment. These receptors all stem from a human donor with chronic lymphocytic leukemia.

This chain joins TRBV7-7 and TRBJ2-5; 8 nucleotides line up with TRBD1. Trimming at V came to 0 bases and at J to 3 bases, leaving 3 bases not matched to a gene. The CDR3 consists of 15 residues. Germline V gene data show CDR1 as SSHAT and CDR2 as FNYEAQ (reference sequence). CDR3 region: CASSLAQGAKETQYF. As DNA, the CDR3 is TGTGCCAGCAGCTTAGCGCAGGGGGCGAAAGAGACCCAGTACTTC. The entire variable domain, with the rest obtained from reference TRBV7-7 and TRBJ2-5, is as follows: GAGVSQSPRYKVTKRGQDVTLRCDPISSHATLYWYQQALGQGPEFLTYFNYEAQPDKSGLPSDRFSAERPEGSISTLTIQRTEQRDSAMYRCASSLAQGAKETQYFGPGTRLLVL.

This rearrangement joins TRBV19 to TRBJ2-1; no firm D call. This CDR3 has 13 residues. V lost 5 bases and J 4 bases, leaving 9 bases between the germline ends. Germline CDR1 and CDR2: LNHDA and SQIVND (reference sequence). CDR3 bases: TGTGCCAGTAGTCAACAAACTTACAATGAGCAGTTCTTC. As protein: CASSQQTYNEQFF.

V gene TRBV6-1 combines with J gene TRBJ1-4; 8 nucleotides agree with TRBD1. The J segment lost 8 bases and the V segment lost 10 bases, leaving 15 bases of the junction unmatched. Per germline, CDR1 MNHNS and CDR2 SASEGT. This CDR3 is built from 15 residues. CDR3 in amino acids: CATTYEDRVSEKLFF. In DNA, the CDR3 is TGTGCCACCACGTATGAGGACAGGGTTAGCGAAAAACTGTTTTTT.

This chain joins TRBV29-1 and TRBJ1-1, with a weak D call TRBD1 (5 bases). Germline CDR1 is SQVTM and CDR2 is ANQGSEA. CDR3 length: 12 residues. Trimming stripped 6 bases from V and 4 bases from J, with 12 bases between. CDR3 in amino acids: CSVRREGTEAFF. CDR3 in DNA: TGCAGCGTACGCAGGGAAGGCACTGAAGCTTTCTTT. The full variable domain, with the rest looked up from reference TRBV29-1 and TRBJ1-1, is SAVISQKPSRDICQRGTSLTIQCQVDSQVTMMFWYRQQPGQSLTLIATANQGSEATYESGFVIDKFPISRPNLTFSTLTVSNMSPEDSSIYLCSVRREGTEAFFGQGTRLTVV.

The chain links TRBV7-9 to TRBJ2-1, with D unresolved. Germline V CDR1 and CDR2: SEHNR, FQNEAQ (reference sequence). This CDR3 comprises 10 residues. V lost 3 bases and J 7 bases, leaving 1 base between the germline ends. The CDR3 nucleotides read TGTGCCAGCAGCTTTAATGAGCAGTTCTTC. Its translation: CASSFNEQFF. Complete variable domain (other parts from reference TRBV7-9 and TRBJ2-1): DTGVSQNPRHKITKRGQNVTFRCDPISEHNRLYWYRQTLGQGPEFLTYFQNEAQLEKSRLLSDRFSAERPKGSFSTLEIQRTEQGDSAMYLCASSFNEQFFGPGTRLTVL.

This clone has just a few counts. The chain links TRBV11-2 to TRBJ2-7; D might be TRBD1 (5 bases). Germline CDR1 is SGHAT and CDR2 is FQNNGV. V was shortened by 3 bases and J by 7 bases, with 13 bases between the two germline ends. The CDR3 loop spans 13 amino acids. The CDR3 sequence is CASSFGQGREQYV. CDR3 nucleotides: TGTGCCAGCAGCTTCGGTCAGGGCCGGGAGCAGTACGTC.

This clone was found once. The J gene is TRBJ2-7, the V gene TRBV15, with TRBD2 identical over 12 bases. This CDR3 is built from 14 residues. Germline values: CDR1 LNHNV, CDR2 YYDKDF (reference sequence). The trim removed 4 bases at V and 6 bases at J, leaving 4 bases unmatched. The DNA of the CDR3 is TGTGCCACCAGCACCAGACTAGCGGGAGCCGAGCAGTACTTC. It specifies CATSTRLAGAEQYF.

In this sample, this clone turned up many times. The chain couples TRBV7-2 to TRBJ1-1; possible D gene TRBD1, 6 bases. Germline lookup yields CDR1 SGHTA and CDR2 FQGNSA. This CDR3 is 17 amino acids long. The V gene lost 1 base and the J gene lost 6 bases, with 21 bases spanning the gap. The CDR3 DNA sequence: TGTGCCAGCAGCTTAGGCGTCGGGGGGCGACGATCGGCTGAAGCTTTCTTT. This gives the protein CASSLGVGGRRSAEAFF.

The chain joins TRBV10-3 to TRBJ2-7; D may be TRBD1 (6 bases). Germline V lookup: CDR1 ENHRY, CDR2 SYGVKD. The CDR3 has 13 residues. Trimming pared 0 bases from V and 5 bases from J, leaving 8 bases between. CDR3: CAISESRGNEQYF. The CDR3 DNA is TGTGCCATCAGTGAGTCTAGGGGGAACGAGCAGTACTTC.

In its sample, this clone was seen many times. This chain's CDR3 is CAWSVGLRNTEAFF. CDR3 DNA sequence: TGTGCCTGGAGTGTGGGGCTACGGAACACTGAAGCTTTCTTT. The chain employs TRBV30 and TRBJ1-1; a weak D match, TRBD1 (5 bases). V was trimmed by 0 bases and J by 1 base, leaving 9 bases between them. The CDR3 is made up of 14 amino acids. CDR1 and CDR2 (germline): GTSNPN, SVGIG (reference sequence).

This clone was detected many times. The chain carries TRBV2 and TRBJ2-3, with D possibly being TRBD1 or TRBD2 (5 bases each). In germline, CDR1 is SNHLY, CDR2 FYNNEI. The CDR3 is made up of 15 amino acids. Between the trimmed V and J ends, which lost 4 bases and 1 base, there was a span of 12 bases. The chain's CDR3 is CASSAWGSGTDTQYF. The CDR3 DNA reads TGTGCCAGCAGTGCTTGGGGGAGCGGCACAGATACGCAGTATTTT. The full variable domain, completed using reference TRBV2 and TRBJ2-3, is EPEVTQTPSHQVTQMGQEVILRCVPISNHLYFYWYRQILGQKVEFLVSFYNNEISEKSEIFDDQFSVERPDGSNFTLKIRSTKLEDSAMYFCASSAWGSGTDTQYFGPGTRLTVL.

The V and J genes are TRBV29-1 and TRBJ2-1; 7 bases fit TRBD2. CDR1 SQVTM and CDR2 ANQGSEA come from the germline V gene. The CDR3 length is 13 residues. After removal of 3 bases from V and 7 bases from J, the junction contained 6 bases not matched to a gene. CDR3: CSVETSWFNEQFF. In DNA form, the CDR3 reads TGCAGCGTTGAGACTAGCTGGTTTAATGAGCAGTTCTTC.

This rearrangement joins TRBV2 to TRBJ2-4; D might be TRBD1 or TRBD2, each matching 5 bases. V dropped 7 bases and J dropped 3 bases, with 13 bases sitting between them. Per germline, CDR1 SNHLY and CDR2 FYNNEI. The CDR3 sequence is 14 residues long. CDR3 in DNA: TGTGCCAGCAAGGAGCGGACAAGCAAAAACATTCAGTACTTC. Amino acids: CASKERTSKNIQYF.

CDR3 sequence: CPSPRDRAPDTQYF. The CDR3 DNA is TGTCCCTCCCCCCGGGACAGGGCCCCAGATACGCAGTATTTT. The V and J genes are TRBV11-3 and TRBJ2-3; 9 bases map to TRBD1. Germline V lookup: CDR1 SGHNT, CDR2 YENEEA. The length of the CDR3 is 14 residues.

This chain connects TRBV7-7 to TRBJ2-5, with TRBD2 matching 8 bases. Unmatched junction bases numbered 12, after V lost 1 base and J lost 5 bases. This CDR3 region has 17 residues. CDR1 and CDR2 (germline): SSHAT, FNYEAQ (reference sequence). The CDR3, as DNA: TGTGCCAGCAGCTTAGTTTCAGCCGGGACTAGTGGGGAGACCCAGTACTTC. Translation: CASSLVSAGTSGETQYF.

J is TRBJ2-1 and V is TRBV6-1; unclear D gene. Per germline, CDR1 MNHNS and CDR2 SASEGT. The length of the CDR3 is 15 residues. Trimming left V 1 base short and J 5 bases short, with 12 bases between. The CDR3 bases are TGTGCCAGCAGTGAAGGGAGACCGGAAAACAATGAGCAGTTCTTC. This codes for CASSEGRPENNEQFF.

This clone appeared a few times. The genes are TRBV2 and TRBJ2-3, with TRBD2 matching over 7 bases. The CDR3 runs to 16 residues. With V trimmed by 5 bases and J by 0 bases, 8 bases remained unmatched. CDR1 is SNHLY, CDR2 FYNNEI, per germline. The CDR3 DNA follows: TGTGCCAGCAGTTACCTAGCGGACCTTAGCACAGATACGCAGTATTTT. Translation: CASSYLADLSTDTQYF.

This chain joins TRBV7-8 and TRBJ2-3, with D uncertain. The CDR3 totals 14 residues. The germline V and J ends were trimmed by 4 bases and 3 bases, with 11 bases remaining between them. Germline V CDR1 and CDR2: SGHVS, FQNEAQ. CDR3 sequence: CASSSKGGTDTQYF. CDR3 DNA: TGTGCCAGCAGCTCGAAGGGCGGAACAGATACGCAGTATTTT.

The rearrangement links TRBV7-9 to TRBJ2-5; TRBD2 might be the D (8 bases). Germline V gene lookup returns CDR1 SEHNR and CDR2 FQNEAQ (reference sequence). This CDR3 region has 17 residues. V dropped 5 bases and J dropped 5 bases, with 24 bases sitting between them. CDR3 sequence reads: CASSGVTGSGSLETQYF. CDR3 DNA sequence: TGTGCCAGCAGCGGAGTGACAGGGAGCGGGAGTTTGGAGACCCAGTACTTC.

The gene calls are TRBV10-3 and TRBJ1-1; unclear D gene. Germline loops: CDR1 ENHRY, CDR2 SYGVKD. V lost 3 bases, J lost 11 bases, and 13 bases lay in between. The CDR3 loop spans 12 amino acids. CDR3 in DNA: TGTGCCATCAGTGAAATCCGCGGGGTGGCTTTCTTT. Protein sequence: CAISEIRGVAFF.

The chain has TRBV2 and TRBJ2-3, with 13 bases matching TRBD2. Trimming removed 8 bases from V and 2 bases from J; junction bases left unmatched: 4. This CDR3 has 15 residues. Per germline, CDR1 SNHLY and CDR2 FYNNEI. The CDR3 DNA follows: TGTGCCAGCGGTGGACTAGCGGGGGTCACAGATACGCAGTATTTT. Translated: CASGGLAGVTDTQYF.

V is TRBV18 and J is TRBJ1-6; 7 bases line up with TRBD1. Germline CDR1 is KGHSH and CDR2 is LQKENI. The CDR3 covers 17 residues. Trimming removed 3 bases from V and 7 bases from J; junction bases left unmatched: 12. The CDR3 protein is CASSPTNPTGKNSPLHF. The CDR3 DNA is TGTGCCAGCTCACCCACTAACCCGACAGGGAAGAATTCACCCCTCCACTTT.

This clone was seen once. The CDR3 protein is CASGDVLTEAFF. The CDR3 DNA reads as TGTGCCAGCGGCGACGTATTGACTGAAGCTTTCTTT. The chain carries TRBV2 and TRBJ1-1; D is unresolved. This CDR3 region has 12 residues. Trimming shortened V by 8 bases and J by 5 bases, and 12 bases separated the two germline ends. Germline assignment: CDR1 SNHLY and CDR2 FYNNEI.

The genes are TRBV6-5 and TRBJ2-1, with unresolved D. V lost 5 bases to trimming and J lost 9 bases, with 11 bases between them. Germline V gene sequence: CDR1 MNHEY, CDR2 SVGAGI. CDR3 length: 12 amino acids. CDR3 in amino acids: CASSTQTSEQFF. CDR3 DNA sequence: TGTGCCAGCAGTACGCAAACGAGTGAGCAGTTCTTC.

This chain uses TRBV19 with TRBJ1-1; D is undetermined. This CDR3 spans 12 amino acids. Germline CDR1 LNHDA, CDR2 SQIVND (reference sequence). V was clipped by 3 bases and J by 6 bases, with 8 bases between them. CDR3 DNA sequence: TGTGCCAGTAGTATGGGAGTCTCTGAAGCTTTCTTT. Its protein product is CASSMGVSEAFF.

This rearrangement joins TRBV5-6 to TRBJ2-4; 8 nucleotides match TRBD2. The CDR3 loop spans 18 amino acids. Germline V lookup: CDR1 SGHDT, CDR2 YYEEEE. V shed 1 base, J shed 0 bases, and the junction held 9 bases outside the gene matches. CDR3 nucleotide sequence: TGTGCCAGCAGCTTGTTAGCGGGAATAGCTCTAGCCAAAAACATTCAGTACTTC. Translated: CASSLLAGIALAKNIQYF.

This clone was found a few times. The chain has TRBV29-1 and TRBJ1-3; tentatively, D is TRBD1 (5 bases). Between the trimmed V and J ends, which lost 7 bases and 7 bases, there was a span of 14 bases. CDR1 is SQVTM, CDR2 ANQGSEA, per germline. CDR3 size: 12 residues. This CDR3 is CSAERTRNTIYF. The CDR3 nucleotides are TGCAGCGCCGAACGGACAAGGAACACCATATATTTT.

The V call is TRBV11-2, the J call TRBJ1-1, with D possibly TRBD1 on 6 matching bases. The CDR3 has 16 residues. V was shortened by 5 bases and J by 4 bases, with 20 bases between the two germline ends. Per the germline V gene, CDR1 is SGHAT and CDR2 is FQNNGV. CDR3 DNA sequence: TGTGCCAGCAGCCTTACCGAGGGGGGGCTCGGCACTGAAGCTTTCTTT. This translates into CASSLTEGGLGTEAFF.

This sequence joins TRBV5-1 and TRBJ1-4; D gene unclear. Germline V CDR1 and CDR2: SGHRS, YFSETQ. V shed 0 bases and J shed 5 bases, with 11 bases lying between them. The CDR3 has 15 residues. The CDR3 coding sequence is TGCGCCAGCAGCTTGGGGGCGAGAAACAATGAAAAACTGTTTTTT. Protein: CASSLGARNNEKLFF.

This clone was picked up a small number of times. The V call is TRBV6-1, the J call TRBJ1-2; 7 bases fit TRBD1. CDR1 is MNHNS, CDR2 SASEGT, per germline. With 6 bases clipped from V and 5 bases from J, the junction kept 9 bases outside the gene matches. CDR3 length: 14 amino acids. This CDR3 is CASRTTGWGYGYTF. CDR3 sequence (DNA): TGTGCCAGCAGGACGACAGGGTGGGGGTATGGCTACACCTTC.

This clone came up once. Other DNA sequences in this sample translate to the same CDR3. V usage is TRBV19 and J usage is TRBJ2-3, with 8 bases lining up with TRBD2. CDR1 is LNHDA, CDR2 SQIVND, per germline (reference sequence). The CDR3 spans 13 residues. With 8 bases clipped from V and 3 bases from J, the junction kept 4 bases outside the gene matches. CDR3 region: CASSSGHTDTQYF. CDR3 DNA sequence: TGTGCCAGTTCTAGCGGGCATACAGATACGCAGTATTTT.

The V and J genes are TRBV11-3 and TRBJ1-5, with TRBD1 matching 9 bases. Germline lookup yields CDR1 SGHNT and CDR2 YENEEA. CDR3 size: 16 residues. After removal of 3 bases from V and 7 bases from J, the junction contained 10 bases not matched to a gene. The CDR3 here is CASSFWGQGLSQPQHF. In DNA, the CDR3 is TGTGCCAGCAGCTTTTGGGGACAGGGTCTTAGCCAGCCCCAGCATTTT.